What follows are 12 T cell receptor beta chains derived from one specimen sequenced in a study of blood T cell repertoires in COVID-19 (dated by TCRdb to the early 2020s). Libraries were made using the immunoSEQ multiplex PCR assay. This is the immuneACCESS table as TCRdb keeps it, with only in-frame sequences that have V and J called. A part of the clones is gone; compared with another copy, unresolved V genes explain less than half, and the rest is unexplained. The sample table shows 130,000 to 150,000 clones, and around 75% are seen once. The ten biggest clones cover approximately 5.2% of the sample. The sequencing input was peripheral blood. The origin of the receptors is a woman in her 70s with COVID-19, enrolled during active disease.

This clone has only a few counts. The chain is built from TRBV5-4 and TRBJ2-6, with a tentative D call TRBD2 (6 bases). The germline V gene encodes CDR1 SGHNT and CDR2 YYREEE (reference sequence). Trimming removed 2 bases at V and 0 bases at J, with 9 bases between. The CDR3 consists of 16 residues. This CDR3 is CASSFLGLSGANVLTF. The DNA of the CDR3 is TGTGCCAGCAGCTTTTTGGGACTCTCTGGGGCCAACGTCCTGACTTTC.

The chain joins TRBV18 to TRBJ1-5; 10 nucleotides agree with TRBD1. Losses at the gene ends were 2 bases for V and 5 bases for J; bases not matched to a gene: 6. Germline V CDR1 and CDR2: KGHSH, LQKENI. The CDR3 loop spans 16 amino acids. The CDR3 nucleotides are TGTGCCAGCTCACCATGGGGACAGGGGCTTCATCAGCCCCAGCATTTT. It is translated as CASSPWGQGLHQPQHF.

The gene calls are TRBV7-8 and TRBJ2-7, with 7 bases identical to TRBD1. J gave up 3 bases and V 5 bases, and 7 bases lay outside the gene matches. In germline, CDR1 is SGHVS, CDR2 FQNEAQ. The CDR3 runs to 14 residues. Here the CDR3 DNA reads TGTGCCAGCAGCCCCCGGGACAGTTACTACGAGCAGTACTTC. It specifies CASSPRDSYYEQYF.

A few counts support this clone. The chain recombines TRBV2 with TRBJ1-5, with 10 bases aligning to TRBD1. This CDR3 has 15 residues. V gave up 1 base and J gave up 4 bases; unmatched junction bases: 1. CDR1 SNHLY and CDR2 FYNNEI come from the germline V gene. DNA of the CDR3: TGTGCCAGCAGTGAAGGGGGACAGGGGAATCAGCCCCAGCATTTT. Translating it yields CASSEGGQGNQPQHF.

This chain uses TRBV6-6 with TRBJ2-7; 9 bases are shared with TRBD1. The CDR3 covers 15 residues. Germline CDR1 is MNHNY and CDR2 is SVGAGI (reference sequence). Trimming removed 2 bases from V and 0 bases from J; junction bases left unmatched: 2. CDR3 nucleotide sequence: TGTGCCAGCAGTTACGGACAGGGGAACTCCTACGAGCAGTACTTC. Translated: CASSYGQGNSYEQYF.

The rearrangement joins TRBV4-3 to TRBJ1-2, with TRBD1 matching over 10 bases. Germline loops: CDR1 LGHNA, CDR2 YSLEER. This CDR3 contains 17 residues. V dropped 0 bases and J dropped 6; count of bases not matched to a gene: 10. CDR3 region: CASSQEGAGTGVNGYTF. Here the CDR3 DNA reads TGCGCCAGCAGCCAAGAAGGCGCCGGGACAGGGGTTAATGGCTACACCTTC.

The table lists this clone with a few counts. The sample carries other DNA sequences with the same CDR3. The chain's CDR3 is CASSFGAGESNSPLHF. The CDR3 DNA sequence: TGTGCCAGCAGCTTTGGGGCAGGGGAGAGTAATTCACCCCTCCACTTT. The rearrangement uses TRBV7-8 and TRBJ1-6; D might be TRBD1 (6 bases). From germline, CDR1 is SGHVS and CDR2 FQNEAQ. This CDR3 comprises 16 residues. The ends were cut back, 3 bases at V and 6 bases at J, with 15 bases in the middle.

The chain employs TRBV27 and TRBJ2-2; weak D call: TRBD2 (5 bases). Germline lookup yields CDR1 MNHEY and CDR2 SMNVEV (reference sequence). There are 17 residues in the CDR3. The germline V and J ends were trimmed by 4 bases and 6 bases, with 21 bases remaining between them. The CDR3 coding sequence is TGTGCCAGCAGTTCTTATAGCCCCCCGCGCGGGTCCGGGGAGCTGTTTTTT. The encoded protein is CASSSYSPPRGSGELFF.

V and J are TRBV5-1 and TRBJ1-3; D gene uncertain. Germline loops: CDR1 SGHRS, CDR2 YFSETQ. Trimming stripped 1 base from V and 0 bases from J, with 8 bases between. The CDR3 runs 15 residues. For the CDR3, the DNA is TGCGCCAGCAGCTTGCGGGAGAGCTCTGGAAACACCATATATTTT. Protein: CASSLRESSGNTIYF.

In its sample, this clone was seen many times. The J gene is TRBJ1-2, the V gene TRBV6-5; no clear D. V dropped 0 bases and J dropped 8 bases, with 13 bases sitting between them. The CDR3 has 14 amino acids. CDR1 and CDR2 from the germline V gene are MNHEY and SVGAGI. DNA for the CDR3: TGTGCCAGCAGTTACTCGGGGAGCGGGCGGGGCTACACCTTC. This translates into CASSYSGSGRGYTF.

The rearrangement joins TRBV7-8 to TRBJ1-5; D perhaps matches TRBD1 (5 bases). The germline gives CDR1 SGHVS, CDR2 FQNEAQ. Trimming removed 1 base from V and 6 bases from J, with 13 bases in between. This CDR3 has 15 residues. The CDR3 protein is CASSLGAQGGQPQHF. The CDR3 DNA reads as TGTGCCAGCAGCTTAGGGGCCCAGGGCGGTCAGCCCCAGCATTTT.

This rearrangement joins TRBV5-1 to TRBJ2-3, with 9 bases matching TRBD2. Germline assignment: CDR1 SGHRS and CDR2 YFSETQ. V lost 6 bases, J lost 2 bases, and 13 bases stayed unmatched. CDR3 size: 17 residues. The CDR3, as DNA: TGCGCCAGCATGGATTTACGTAGCGGGGGCCCCACAGATACGCAGTATTTT. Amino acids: CASMDLRSGGPTDTQYF. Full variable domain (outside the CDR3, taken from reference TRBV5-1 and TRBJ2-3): KAGVTQTPRYLIKTRGQQVTLSCSPISGHRSVSWYQQTPGQGLQFLFEYFSETQRNKGNFPGRFSGRQFSNSRSEMNVSTLELGDSALYLCASMDLRSGGPTDTQYFGPGTRLTVL.